The following is a TCR beta chain sequence with its context. This clonotype was counted between two and nine times. Its binding antigen is unknown. Base qualities are missing; no much larger clone stands one base away. This record comes from a study of T-cell reconstitution after alpha-beta-depleted transplantation in children (TCRdb year 2016). Looking at the study overall: Using TCR repertoire profiling, the study followed T-cell immune reconstitution in a quantitative way in children after TCRalphabeta/CD19-depleted allogeneic hematopoietic cell transplantation.

The library relied on PCR. Data came from an Illumina HiSeq 2500. TCR libraries were prepared with molecular barcoding, using unique molecular identifiers to normalize TCRbeta repertoire quantification. Using fastp at Q25 and MiXCR, TCRdb reprocessed the public reads and kept productive beta chains. One record per CDR3 amino acid sequence lists the most common genes and DNA. Present in this sample are 500,000 to 650,000 distinct CDR3 sequences, about an eighth of which were seen just once. Clones ranked in the top ten supply about 14% of the sample. V ends up 1 base short and J 4 bases short, with an unmatched junction base count of 3. Measured from the cysteine to the phenylalanine, the CDR3 is 14 residues long. Only CDR3 DNA is held: 42 bases, read in frame from base 1. Per the germline V gene, SGHTA is the CDR1 and FQGNSA is the CDR2. This sample's treatment or condition label indicates: allogeneic hematopoietic cell transplantation with graft depleted of TCRalphabeta T cells and CD19 B cells. Transplant recipients were children who received TCRalphabeta/CD19-depleted allogeneic hematopoietic cell grafts.

Study-level results and caveats: Apparently early alphabetaT-cell count recovery about two months after transplant reportedly relied on only several hundred rapidly expanded clones derived from non-depleted graft cells. Hyperexpanded clone frequencies declined over subsequent months; after one year, T-cell counts and TCRbeta diversity were mostly attributed to newly produced T cells. In some patients, high TCRbeta diversity at day 60 was attributed to recipient T cells and intrathymic progenitors that had survived conditioning.

The sample here was PBMCs, mostly from graft donor cells, taken 180 days after TCRalphabeta/CD19-depleted stem cell transplant. The sequence derives from a female patient aged 2-15 years who had a stem cell transplant for aplastic anemia, so the T cells may come from the graft donor. The sequence links TRBV7-2 to TRBJ2-7; TRBD1 matches 8 bases in the middle. CDR3 region: CASSLVRTGYEQYF. The DNA sequence reads TGTGCCAGCAGCTTAGTTAGGACAGGGTACGAGCAGTACTTC.